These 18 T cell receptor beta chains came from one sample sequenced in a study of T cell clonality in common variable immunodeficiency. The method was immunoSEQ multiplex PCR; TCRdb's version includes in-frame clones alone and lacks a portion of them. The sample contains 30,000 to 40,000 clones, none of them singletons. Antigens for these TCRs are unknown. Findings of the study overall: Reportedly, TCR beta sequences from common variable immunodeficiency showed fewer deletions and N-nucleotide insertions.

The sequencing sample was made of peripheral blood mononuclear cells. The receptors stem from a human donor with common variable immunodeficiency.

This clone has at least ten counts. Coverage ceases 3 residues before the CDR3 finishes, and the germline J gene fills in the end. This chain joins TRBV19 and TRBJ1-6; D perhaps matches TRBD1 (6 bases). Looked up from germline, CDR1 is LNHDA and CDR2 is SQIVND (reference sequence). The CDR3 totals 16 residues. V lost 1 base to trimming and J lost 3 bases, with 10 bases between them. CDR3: CASSIAQQGYNSPLHF. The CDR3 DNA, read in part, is TGTGCCAGTAGTATAGCCCAACAGGGCTATAATTCACCC.

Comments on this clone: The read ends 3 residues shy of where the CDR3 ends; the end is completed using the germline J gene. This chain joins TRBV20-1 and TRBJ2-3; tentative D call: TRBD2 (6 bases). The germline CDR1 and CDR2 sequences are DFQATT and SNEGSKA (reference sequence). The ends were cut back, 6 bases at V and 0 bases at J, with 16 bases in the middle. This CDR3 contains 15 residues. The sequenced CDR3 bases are TGCAGTGCCAGCGCCCCCGGGACTAGCACAGATACG. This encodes CSASAPGTSTDT. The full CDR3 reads CSASAPGTSTDTQYF.

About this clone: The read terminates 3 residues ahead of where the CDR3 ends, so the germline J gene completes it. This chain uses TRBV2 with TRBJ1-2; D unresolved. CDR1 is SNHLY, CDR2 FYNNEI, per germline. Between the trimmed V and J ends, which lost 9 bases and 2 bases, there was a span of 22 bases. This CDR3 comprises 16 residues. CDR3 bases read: TGTGCCAGTACCCGACACAGTTTTCAAGCCAACTATGGC. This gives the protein CASTRHSFQANYG. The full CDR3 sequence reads CASTRHSFQANYGYTF.

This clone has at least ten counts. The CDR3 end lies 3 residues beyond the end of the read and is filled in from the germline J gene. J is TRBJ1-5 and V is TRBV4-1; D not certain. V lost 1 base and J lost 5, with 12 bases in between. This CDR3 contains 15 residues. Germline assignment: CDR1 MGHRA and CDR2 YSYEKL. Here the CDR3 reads CASSQVDGRDQPQHF. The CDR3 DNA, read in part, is TGCGCCAGCAGCCAAGTCGACGGCCGGGATCAGCCC.

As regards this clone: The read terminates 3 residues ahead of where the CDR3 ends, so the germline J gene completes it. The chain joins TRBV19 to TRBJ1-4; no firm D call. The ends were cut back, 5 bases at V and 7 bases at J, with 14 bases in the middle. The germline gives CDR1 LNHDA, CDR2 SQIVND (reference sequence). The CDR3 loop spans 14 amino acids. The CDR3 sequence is CASSPRTFTEKLFF. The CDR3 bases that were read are TGTGCCAGTAGTCCCCGAACTTTCACTGAAAAA.

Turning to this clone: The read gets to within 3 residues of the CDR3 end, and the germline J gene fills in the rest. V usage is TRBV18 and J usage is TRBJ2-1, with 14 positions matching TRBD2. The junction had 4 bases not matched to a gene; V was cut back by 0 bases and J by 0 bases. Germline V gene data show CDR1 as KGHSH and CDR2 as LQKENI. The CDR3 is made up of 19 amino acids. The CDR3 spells CASSPPGTSGGSSYNEQFF. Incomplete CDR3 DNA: TGTGCCAGCTCACCACCCGGGACTAGCGGGGGTTCCTCCTACAATGAG.

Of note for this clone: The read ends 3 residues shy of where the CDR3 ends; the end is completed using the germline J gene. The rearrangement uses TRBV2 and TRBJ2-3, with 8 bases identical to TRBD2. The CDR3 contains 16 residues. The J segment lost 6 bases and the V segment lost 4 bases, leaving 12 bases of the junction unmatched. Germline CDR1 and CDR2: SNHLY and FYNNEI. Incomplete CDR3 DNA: TGTGCCAGCAGTGCGAACGGGGGGGCGGTAATGGATACG. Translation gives CASSANGGAVMDT. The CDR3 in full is CASSANGGAVMDTQYF.

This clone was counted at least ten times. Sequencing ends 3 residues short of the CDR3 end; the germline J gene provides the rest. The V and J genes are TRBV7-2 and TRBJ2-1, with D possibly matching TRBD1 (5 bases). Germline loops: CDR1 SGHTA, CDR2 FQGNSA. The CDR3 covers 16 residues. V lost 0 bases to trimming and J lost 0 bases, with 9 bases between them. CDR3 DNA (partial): TGTGCCAGCAGCTTAGCTTTTGGGGCCTCCTACAATGAG. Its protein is CASSLAFGASYNE. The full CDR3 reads CASSLAFGASYNEQFF.

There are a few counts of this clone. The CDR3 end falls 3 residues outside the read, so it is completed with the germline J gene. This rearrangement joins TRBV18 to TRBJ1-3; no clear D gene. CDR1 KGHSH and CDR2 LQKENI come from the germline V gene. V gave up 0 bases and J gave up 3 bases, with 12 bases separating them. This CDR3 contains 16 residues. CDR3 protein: CASSPPPQSGGNTIYF. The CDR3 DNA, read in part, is TGTGCCAGCTCACCACCCCCGCAGAGTGGTGGAAACACC.

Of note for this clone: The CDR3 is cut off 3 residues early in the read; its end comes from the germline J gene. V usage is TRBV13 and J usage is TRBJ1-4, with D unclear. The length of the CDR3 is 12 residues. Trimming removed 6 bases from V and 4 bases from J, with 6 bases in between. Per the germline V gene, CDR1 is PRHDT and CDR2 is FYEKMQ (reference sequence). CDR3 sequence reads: CASRQNNEKLFF. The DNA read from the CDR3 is TGTGCCAGCAGACAGAATAATGAAAAA.

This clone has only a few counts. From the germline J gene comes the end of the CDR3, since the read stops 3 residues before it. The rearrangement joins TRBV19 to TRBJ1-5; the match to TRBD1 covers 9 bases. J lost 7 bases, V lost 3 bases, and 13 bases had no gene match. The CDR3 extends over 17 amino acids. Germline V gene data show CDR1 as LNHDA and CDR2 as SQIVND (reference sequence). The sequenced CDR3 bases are TGTGCCAGTAGTATTAGGGTCTGGGACAGGGAGAAGCAGCCC. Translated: CASSIRVWDREKQP. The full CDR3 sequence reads CASSIRVWDREKQPQHF.

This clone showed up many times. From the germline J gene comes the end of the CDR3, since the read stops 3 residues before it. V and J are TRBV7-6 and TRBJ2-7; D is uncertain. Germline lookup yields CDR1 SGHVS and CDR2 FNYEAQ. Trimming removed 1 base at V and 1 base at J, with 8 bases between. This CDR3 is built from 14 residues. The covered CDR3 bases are TGTGCCAGCAGCTTAGAAAGGGTTTCCTACGAG. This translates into CASSLERVSYE. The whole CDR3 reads CASSLERVSYEQYF.

CDR3 amino acids: CASSEGIGTGESYGYTF. The DNA read from the CDR3 is TGTGCCAGCAGTGAAGGTATAGGGACAGGGGAGAGCTATGGC. This chain links TRBV6-1 with TRBJ1-2; TRBD1 agrees at 10 bases. The read gets to within 3 residues of the CDR3 end, and the germline J gene fills in the rest. CDR1 and CDR2 (germline): MNHNS, SASEGT. CDR3 length: 17 residues. V was clipped by 1 base and J by 4 bases; unmatched bases: 9.

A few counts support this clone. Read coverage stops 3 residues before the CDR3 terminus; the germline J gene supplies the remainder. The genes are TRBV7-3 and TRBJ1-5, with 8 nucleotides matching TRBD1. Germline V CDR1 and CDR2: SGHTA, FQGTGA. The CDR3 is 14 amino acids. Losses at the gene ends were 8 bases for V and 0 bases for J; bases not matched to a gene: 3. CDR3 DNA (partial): TGTGCCAGCTTGACAGGGGTTAGCAATCAGCCC. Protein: CASLTGVSNQP. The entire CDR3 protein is CASLTGVSNQPQHF. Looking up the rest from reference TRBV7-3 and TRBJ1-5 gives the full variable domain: GAGVSQTPSNKVTEKGKYVELRCDPISGHTALYWYRQSLGQGPEFLIYFQGTGAADDSGLPNDRFFAVRPEGSVSTLKIQRTERGDSAVYLCASLTGVSNQPQHFGDGTRLSIL.

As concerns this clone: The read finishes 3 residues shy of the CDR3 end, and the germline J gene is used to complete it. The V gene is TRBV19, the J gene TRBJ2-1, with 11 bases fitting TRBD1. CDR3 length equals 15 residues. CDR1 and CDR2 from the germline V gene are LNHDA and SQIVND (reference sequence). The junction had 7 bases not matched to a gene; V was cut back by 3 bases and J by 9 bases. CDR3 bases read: TGTGCCAGTAGTATTGGGACAGGGGGGCCCATTGAG. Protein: CASSIGTGGPIE. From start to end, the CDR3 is CASSIGTGGPIEQFF.

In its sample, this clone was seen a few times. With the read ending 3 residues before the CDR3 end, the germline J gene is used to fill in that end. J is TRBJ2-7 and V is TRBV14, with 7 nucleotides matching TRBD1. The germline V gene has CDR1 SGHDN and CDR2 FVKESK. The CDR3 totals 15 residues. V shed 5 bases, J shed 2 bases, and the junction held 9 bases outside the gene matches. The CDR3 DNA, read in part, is TGTGCCAGCAGCTCAACAGGGGAGAAGCCCTACGAG. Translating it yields CASSSTGEKPYE. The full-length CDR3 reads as CASSSTGEKPYEQYF.

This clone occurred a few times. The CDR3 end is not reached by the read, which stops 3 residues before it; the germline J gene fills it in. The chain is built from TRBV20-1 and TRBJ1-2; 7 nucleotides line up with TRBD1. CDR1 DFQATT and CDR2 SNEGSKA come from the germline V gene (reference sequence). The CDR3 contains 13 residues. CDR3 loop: CSARATGVEGYTF. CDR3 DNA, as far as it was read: TGCAGTGCTAGAGCTACAGGGGTGGAGGGC.

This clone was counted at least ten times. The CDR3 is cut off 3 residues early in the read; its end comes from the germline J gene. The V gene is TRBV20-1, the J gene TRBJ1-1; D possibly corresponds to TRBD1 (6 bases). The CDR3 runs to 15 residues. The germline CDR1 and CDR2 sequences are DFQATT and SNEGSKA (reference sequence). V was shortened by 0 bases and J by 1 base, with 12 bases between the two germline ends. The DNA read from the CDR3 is TGCAGTGCTAGAGATCCGGGACACTCGAACACTGAA. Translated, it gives CSARDPGHSNTE. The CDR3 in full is CSARDPGHSNTEAFF.